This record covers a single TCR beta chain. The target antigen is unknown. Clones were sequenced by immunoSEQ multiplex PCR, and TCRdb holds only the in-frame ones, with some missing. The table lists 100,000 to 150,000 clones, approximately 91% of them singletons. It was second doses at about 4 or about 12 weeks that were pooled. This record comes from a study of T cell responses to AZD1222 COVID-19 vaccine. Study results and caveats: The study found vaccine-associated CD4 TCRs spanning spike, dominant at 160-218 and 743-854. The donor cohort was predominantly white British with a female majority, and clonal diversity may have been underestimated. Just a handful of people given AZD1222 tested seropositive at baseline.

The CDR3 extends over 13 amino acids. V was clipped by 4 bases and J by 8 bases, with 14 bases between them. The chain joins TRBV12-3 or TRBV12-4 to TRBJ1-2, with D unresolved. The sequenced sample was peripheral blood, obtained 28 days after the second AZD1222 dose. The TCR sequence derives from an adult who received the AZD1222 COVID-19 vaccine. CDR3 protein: CASSYGGVGGYTF. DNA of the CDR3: TGTGCCAGCAGTTACGGTGGGGTTGGCGGCTACACCTTC.